Listed below are T cell receptor beta chains from one sample, sequenced in a study of shared clonotypes between healthy human individuals. Using immunoSEQ multiplex PCR, the repertoire was profiled, and TCRdb retains in-frame clones only, with some absent. The top ten clones hold roughly 0.13% of a sample with about 2.4 million clones, around nine tenths of them seen once. Sample: naive CD4+ T cells sorted from blood. Receptors originate from a man aged 18-30 years in good health. Each CDR3 is given with its conserved first and last residue. The D gene is left open where the match is weak. Clone size is given for some rows only: seen once, a few or many times, or a class if the clone is expanded.

V gene	D gene	J gene	clone size	CDR3 protein	CDR3 DNA
TRBV7-2	TRBD2	TRBJ2-1	NA	CASSQTSGANNEQFF	TGTGCCAGCAGCCAGACTAGCGGAGCGAACAATGAGCAGTTCTTC
TRBV5-1	TRBD2	TRBJ2-6	NA	CASQFGGLDGANVLTF	TGCGCCAGCCAGTTCGGGGGGTTGGACGGGGCCAACGTCCTGACTTTC
TRBV6-6	TRBD1	TRBJ1-1	few	CASSAPGTGNTEAFF	TGTGCCAGCAGCGCCCCCGGGACAGGGAACACTGAAGCTTTCTTT
TRBV4-1	NA	TRBJ1-1	NA	CASSLTQQGRSGEAFF	TGCGCCAGCAGCCTTACCCAACAGGGAAGGAGCGGCGAAGCTTTCTTT
TRBV5-1	NA	TRBJ1-3	once	CASSLRGTHENTIYF	TGCGCCAGCAGCCTGAGGGGTACCCATGAGAACACCATATATTTT
TRBV2	NA	TRBJ2-5	NA	CASSEQGPTETQYF	TGTGCCAGCAGTGAACAAGGTCCGACGGAGACCCAGTACTTC
TRBV19	NA	TRBJ1-3	once	CASSIGDRNTIYF	TGTGCCAGTAGTATAGGGGACAGAAACACCATATATTTT
TRBV18	TRBD2	TRBJ2-1	NA	CASSPPSGRPYNEQFF	TGTGCCAGCTCACCACCCAGCGGGAGGCCCTACAATGAGCAGTTCTTC
TRBV19	NA	TRBJ1-1	NA	CASSSIGNTEAFF	TGTGCCAGTAGTTCTATTGGAAACACTGAAGCTTTCTTT
TRBV7-9	NA	TRBJ1-3	NA	CASSPTTGSSGNTIYF	TGTGCCAGCAGCCCTACGACAGGAAGCTCTGGAAACACCATATATTTT
TRBV7-8	NA	TRBJ2-1	NA	CASSAGSGSYNEQFF	TGTGCCAGCAGCGCAGGTAGCGGCTCCTACAATGAGCAGTTCTTC
TRBV18	NA	TRBJ2-1	once	CASSPPGTTHNEQFF	TGTGCCAGCTCACCACCAGGGACCACACACAATGAGCAGTTCTTC
TRBV18	NA	TRBJ1-5	NA	CASSPKTDTRNQPQHF	TGTGCCAGCTCACCAAAGACAGATACACGCAATCAGCCCCAGCATTTT
TRBV2	NA	TRBJ1-2	NA	CASSEDGGGGYTF	TGTGCCAGCAGCGAAGATGGAGGGGGTGGCTACACCTTC
TRBV5-6	TRBD2	TRBJ2-1	NA	CASSPGLAGVNEQFF	TGTGCCAGCAGCCCAGGACTAGCGGGGGTCAATGAGCAGTTCTTC
TRBV11-3	NA	TRBJ2-1	NA	CASSKDFYNEQFF	TGTGCCAGCAGCAAGGACTTCTACAATGAGCAGTTCTTC
TRBV6-6	TRBD1	TRBJ2-5	NA	CASSRPGTEETQYF	TGTGCCAGCAGCCGCCCAGGGACAGAAGAGACCCAGTACTTC
TRBV10-3	NA	TRBJ1-4	NA	CASQGTPEGEKLFF	TGTGCCTCCCAAGGGACCCCCGAAGGTGAAAAACTGTTTTTT
TRBV29-1	NA	TRBJ1-5	NA	CSASPGGRDQPQHF	TGCAGCGCCTCACCGGGCGGGCGGGATCAGCCCCAGCATTTT
TRBV29-1	NA	TRBJ1-1	NA	CSGSDTEAFF	TGCAGCGGCTCAGACACTGAAGCTTTCTTT
TRBV19	NA	TRBJ2-4	NA	CASSIATKNIQYF	TGTGCCAGTAGTATAGCTACCAAAAACATTCAGTACTTC
TRBV30	NA	TRBJ2-5	once	CAWTGQETQYF	TGTGCCTGGACCGGACAAGAGACCCAGTACTTC
TRBV19	NA	TRBJ1-2	NA	CASSMPGVANYGYTF	TGTGCCAGTAGTATGCCCGGGGTCGCAAACTATGGCTACACCTTC
TRBV27	NA	TRBJ1-4	NA	CASSSGYEKLFF	TGTGCCAGCAGTTCAGGTTACGAAAAACTGTTTTTT
TRBV2	TRBD1	TRBJ2-3	once	CAWPGQHTDTQYF	TGTGCCTGGCCGGGACAGCACACAGATACGCAGTATTTT
TRBV29-1	TRBD2	TRBJ2-5	NA	CSVAGGSETQYF	TGCAGCGTTGCGGGGGGATCAGAGACCCAGTACTTC
TRBV11-2	TRBD2	TRBJ2-6	NA	CASSLDYRLAGVGGANVLTF	TGTGCCAGCAGCTTAGATTACCGGCTAGCGGGAGTCGGTGGGGCCAACGTCCTGACTTTC
TRBV28	TRBD1	TRBJ2-7	NA	CATNGGQGYEQYF	TGTGCCACTAATGGAGGACAGGGTTACGAGCAGTACTTC
TRBV11-1	NA	TRBJ2-7	NA	CASSLQEGLYEQYF	TGTGCCAGCAGCTTACAAGAGGGGCTCTACGAGCAGTACTTC
TRBV19	TRBD1	TRBJ1-2	NA	CASSTDRAGYTF	TGTGCCAGTAGTACCGACAGGGCCGGCTACACCTTC